What follows is one T cell receptor (beta chain) and its context. Germline trimming cut 4 bases from V and 2 bases from J; bases unmatched to any gene: 11. This CDR3 region has 16 residues. The germline gives CDR1 PRHDT, CDR2 FYEKMQ (reference sequence). Patients of the Seattle cohort, enrolled during active infection, were followed longitudinally. The source of the sample is a study of blood T cell repertoires in COVID-19. Study background: Nucleic acid was either cDNA or gDNA, and it came from T cells, B-cell-depleted T cells, or PBMCs.

As processed by the authors: Quantification of nucleated cells was approximated via reference gene primer amplification. The method was immunoSEQ multiplex PCR; TCRdb's version includes in-frame clones alone and lacks a portion of them. V and J calls and clone size are copied from that table; D and trimming were computed from the DNA. Here the sample spans 300,000 to 400,000 clones, 87% being singletons. This receptor was identified in a woman aged 55-70 years with COVID-19, enrolled during active disease. This rearrangement joins TRBV13 to TRBJ2-7; 7 nucleotides line up with TRBD1. The material sequenced was peripheral blood. CDR3 sequence (DNA): TGTGCCAGCAGCTACCGGCTAGGGGGCCTTCCCTACGAGCAGTACTTC. It encodes CASSYRLGGLPYEQYF.